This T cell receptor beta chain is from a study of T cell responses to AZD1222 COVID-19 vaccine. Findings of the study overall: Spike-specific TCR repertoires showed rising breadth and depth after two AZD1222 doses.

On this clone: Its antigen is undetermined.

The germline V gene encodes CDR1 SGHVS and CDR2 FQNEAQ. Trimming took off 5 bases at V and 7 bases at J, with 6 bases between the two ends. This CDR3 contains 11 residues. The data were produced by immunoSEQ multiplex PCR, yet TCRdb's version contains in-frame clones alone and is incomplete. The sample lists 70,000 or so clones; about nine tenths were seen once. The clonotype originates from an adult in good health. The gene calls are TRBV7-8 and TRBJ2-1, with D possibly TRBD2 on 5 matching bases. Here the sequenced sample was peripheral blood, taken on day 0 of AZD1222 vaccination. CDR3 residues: CASSRENEQFF. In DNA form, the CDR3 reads TGTGCCAGCAGCAGGGAGAATGAGCAGTTCTTC.